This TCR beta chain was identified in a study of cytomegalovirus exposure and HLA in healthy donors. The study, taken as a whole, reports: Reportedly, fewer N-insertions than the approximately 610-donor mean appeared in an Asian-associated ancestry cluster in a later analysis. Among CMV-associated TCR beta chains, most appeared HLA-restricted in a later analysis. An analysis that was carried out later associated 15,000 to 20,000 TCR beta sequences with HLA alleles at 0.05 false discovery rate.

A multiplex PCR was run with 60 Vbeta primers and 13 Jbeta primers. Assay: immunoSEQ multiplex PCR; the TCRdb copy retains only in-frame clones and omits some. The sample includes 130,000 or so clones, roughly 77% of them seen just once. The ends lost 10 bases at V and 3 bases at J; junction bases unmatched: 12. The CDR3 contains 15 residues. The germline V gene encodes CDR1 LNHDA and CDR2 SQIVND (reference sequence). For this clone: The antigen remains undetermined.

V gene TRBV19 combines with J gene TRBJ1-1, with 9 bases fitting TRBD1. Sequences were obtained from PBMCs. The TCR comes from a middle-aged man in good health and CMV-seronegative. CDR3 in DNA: TGTGCCATTCTTCCAGGGGACAGGGTCCACACTGAAGCTTTCTTT. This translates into CAILPGDRVHTEAFF.